The 11 T cell receptor beta chains presented below share a single source sample, sequenced in a study of T cells in Graves' hyperthyroidism and ophthalmopathy. Amplified TCR beta CDR3 regions came from RNA transcripts. The HTBI primer set was used in a first-round RT-PCR of the TCR CDR3. TCRdb redid the calling of the multiplex PCR reads with MiXCR, one entry per CDR3 protein. This table holds under 700,000 distinct CDR3 sequences, 16% found once. Sequencing was done on a sample of blood. These receptors originate from a young woman with Graves' hyperthyroidism.

A note on this clonotype: A much larger clone sits a single nucleotide away, making a read error possible. This chain connects TRBV28 to TRBJ2-2; tentative D call: TRBD2 (6 bases). Per germline, CDR1 MDHEN and CDR2 SYDVKM. With 7 bases removed from V and 6 bases from J, the gap between germline ends came to 15 bases. This CDR3 comprises 14 residues. The CDR3 reads CASTAGTLAGELFF. CDR3 DNA: TGTGCCAGCACCGCCGGGACTCTGGCCGGGGAGCTGTTTTTT.

This clonotype was detected a few times. V gene TRBV29-1 combines with J gene TRBJ1-2; tentatively, D is TRBD1 (6 bases). Germline CDR1 and CDR2: SQVTM and ANQGSEA. With 5 bases removed from V and 4 bases from J, the gap between germline ends came to 23 bases. CDR3 size: 16 residues. The CDR3 DNA reads TGCAGCGTTCCGGGCCAGGGGACTCCAAGCAGCTATGGCTACACCTTC. Residues: CSVPGQGTPSSYGYTF.

The table lists this clonotype with many counts. The chain joins TRBV5-1 to TRBJ2-1; D is ambiguous. The CDR3 is 15 residues long. The germline V and J ends were trimmed by 0 bases and 6 bases, with 13 bases remaining between them. Germline lookup yields CDR1 SGHRS and CDR2 YFSETQ. The CDR3 spells CASSLALSGSNEQFF. The CDR3 DNA reads as TGCGCCAGCAGCTTGGCCCTCTCTGGTAGCAATGAGCAGTTCTTC.

V is TRBV6-1 and J is TRBJ1-4; tentative D call: TRBD1 (6 bases). V lost 6 bases and J lost 8, with 16 bases in between. Per germline, CDR1 MNHNS and CDR2 SASEGT. This CDR3 has 14 residues. The CDR3 nucleotides read TGTGCCAGCAGACCCTACAGGGAGGCGGAAAAACTGTTTTTT. Its protein product is CASRPYREAEKLFF.

The chain couples TRBV19 to TRBJ2-2; 11 nucleotides agree with TRBD2. The germline V gene encodes CDR1 LNHDA and CDR2 SQIVND (reference sequence). J lost 6 bases, V lost 5 bases, and 5 bases had no gene match. This CDR3 is built from 15 residues. In DNA, the CDR3 is TGTGCCAGTAGTTGGCTAGCGGGGGGACCCGGGGAGCTGTTTTTT. As protein: CASSWLAGGPGELFF.

This clonotype was seen a few times. The chain is built from TRBV9 and TRBJ1-2, with D possibly being TRBD1 (6 bases). The CDR3 loop spans 15 amino acids. Trimming removed 2 bases from V and 4 bases from J, with 15 bases in between. CDR1 SGDLS and CDR2 YYNGEE come from the germline V gene. CDR3 in amino acids: CASSVSGAHVYGYTF. CDR3 DNA: TGTGCCAGCAGCGTTTCAGGGGCTCACGTCTATGGCTACACCTTC.

This clonotype was seen repeatedly, ten times or more. The chain is built from TRBV2 and TRBJ1-1; D is perhaps TRBD1 (6 bases). Germline V lookup: CDR1 SNHLY, CDR2 FYNNEI. This CDR3 contains 15 residues. Trimming took off 6 bases at V and 1 base at J, with 15 bases between the two ends. In DNA form, the CDR3 reads TGTGCCAGCAGGCCGCCGGGACACTCGAACACTGAAGCTTTCTTT. Translation gives CASRPPGHSNTEAFF.

This clonotype appeared many times. The gene calls are TRBV12-3 or TRBV12-4 and TRBJ2-7, with 8 bases lining up with TRBD2. V shed 5 bases and J 2 bases; nucleotides not matched to a gene: 2. The CDR3 has 13 amino acids. CDR3 in DNA: TGTGCCAGCAGTAGCGGGGGCCCCTACGAGCAGTACTTC. It translates to CASSSGGPYEQYF.

This clonotype has ten or more counts. The chain uses TRBV7-2 and TRBJ2-3; D may be TRBD2 (6 bases). With 5 bases removed from V and 0 bases from J, the gap between germline ends came to 12 bases. CDR3 size: 15 residues. CDR1 is SGHTA, CDR2 FQGNSA, per germline. In nucleotides, the CDR3 is TGTGCCAGCAGCCCCCGCGGGGTTAGCACAGATACGCAGTATTTT. This gives the protein CASSPRGVSTDTQYF. The full variable domain, completed using reference TRBV7-2 and TRBJ2-3, is GAGVSQSPSNKVTEKGKDVELRCDPISGHTALYWYRQSLGQGLEFLIYFQGNSAPDKSGLPSDRFSAERTGGSVSTLTIQRTQQEDSAVYLCASSPRGVSTDTQYFGPGTRLTVL.

This clonotype turned up a few times. The CDR3 nucleotides read TGCGCCAGCAGCAGAACGGGGGGGGACGACGAGCAGTACTTC. The encoded protein is CASSRTGGDDEQYF. V usage is TRBV5-1 and J usage is TRBJ2-7, with 8 bases fitting TRBD2. The CDR3 spans 14 residues. From germline, CDR1 is SGHRS and CDR2 YFSETQ. Germline trimming cut 4 bases from V and 5 bases from J; bases unmatched to any gene: 8.

This clonotype showed up just a few times. The rearrangement links TRBV5-1 to TRBJ2-2, with 13 bases identical to TRBD2. Germline CDR1 SGHRS, CDR2 YFSETQ. V dropped 2 bases and J dropped 11; count of bases not matched to a gene: 6. This CDR3 is 15 amino acids long. CDR3 loop: CASSLRTSGSGELFF. The CDR3, as DNA: TGCGCCAGCAGCTTACGGACTAGCGGGAGTGGCGAGCTGTTTTTT.